Sequencing of this TCR beta chain was carried out in a study of blood T cells in healthy people across ages. A J-beta primer mix and a sample-barcoded 5' primer were used in a second PCR of roughly 6 to 11 cycles. TCRdb processed the 5' RACE reads anew with MiXCR; each CDR3 protein has one entry. Of 890,000 or so distinct CDR3 sequences detected, roughly 60% appear once; the ten largest clones hold roughly a quarter. The sequence was collected from a young man in good health. The sequenced sample was blood.

CDR3 DNA sequence: TGTGCCAGCAGTGAAGGCCCTGGAGGGGCACCCCTCCACTTT. Translating it yields CASSEGPGGAPLHF. The gene calls are TRBV6-1 and TRBJ1-6, with D tentatively TRBD1 (5 bases). The CDR3 covers 14 residues. Per germline, CDR1 MNHNS and CDR2 SASEGT. Trimming cost V 1 base and J 11 bases, with 12 bases left between them.